This T cell receptor beta chain was found in a study of blood T cell repertoires in COVID-19 (dated by TCRdb to 2018 to 2020). About the study as a whole: Collaborator samples came from the United States, Italy and Spain and covered acute and convalescent phases of COVID-19. The prospective study material was composed of cDNA or gDNA derived from T cells, B-cell-depleted T cells, or PBMCs. Deeply sampled blood TCRbeta repertoires from subjects exposed to, actively infected with, or recovered from COVID-19 were included in the dataset. A freely available public database, intended as a resource for researchers studying the immune response to SARS-CoV-2, is where the repertoires were released. The samples were drawn from the first 160 participants of the ongoing ImmuneRACE study and from 950 to 1,500 subjects provided by 6 global collaborators. The sample metadata nearly always contained a de-identified subject ID, COVID-19 status, age in years and sex. Where HLA class I and class II types were available, the types were taken from metadata supplied by the sample provider, not from assay-based typing. Study-wide conclusions, independent of this receptor: Clinical and demographic metadata were provided uncurated, with the amount varying by source and participant.

The immunoSEQ Assay, a bias-controlled multiplex PCR, was used to amplify TCRbeta CDR3 regions from genomic DNA. In the authors' own workflow: The number of nucleated cells in each sample was estimated from the amplification of reference gene primers within the assay. To quantify the absolute abundance of each unique TCRbeta CDR3 rearrangement, sequence reads were collapsed and filtered. For each sample, productive Simpson clonality was calculated as the square root of Simpson's diversity index across productive rearrangements. As stored in TCRdb, this immuneACCESS dataset retains in-frame rearrangements with V and J assigned. A fraction of the clones does not appear; measured against another copy, unresolved V genes explain less than half of the discrepancy, and the remainder lacks a known reason. Clone size and V and J calls were adopted from that table, with D and trimming inferred from the DNA. The sample table contains a few hundred thousand clones; only one count was recorded for approximately 83% of them. Clones ranked in the top ten supply about 2.2% of the sample.

Comments on this clone: No antigen is known for it. Per-nucleotide qualities are absent, and no much larger clonotype sits a single base away.

Trimmed from V: 1 base; trimmed from J: 1 base; junction bases lacking a gene match: 2. From the germline V gene (reference sequence), CDR1 is LGHDT and CDR2 is YNNKEL. Taken from cysteine to phenylalanine, the CDR3 has 15 residues. This entry keeps only the CDR3 DNA: 45 bases, framed from base 1. A second Seattle source provided samples from volunteer blood donors who had recovered from COVID-19. Each collaborating institution followed its own protocols to collect whole blood in K2EDTA tubes. For TCRbeta analysis, collaborators shipped samples as frozen whole blood, isolated PBMCs, or DNA extracted from either of those sample types.

Sequencing used peripheral blood. The rearranged chain carries TRBV3-1 (or the pseudogene TRBV3-2) and TRBJ1-1; TRBD1 lines up with 8 middle nucleotides. The receptor's source is a young woman who had recovered from COVID-19. The DNA sequence follows: TGTGCCAGCAGCCAAGTTCAGGGGGCGAACACTGAAGCTTTCTTT. It encodes CASSQVQGANTEAFF.